This is a list of T cell receptor beta chains from one sample in a study of blood T cell repertoires in COVID-19. Sequenced by immunoSEQ multiplex PCR; TCRdb stores in-frame clones only, minus some. The sample lists about 50,000 clones; more than 80% were seen once. The sequenced sample consisted of peripheral blood. These receptors were obtained from a man aged 55 to 69 with acute or convalescent COVID-19. Each CDR3 is given with its conserved first and last residue. D genes are given only for firm matches. Only part of the rows carry a size: once, few, many, or a class if the clone is expanded.

J gene: TRBJ2-1
D gene: -
clone size: -
V gene: TRBV5-6
CDR3 protein: CASSSTDNEQFF
CDR3 DNA: TGTGCCAGCAGCTCGACAGACAATGAGCAGTTCTTC

J gene: TRBJ2-3
D gene: TRBD2
clone size: -
V gene: TRBV9
CDR3 protein: CASSVGLAGDTQYF
CDR3 DNA: TGTGCCAGCAGCGTAGGACTAGCGGGGGATACGCAGTATTTT

J gene: TRBJ2-1
D gene: -
clone size: -
V gene: TRBV9
CDR3 protein: CASSVVDIYNEQFF
CDR3 DNA: TGTGCCAGCAGCGTAGTGGACATCTACAATGAGCAGTTCTTC

J gene: TRBJ1-3
D gene: -
clone size: -
V gene: TRBV4-3
CDR3 protein: CASSPYSTARSGNTIYF
CDR3 DNA: TGCGCCAGCAGCCCTTATTCGACAGCTCGCTCTGGAAACACCATATATTTT

J gene: TRBJ2-7
D gene: -
clone size: -
V gene: TRBV2
CDR3 protein: CASYYYPQAGSKYF
CDR3 DNA: TGTGCCAGCTACTACTACCCACAGGCAGGGTCGAAGTACTTC

J gene: TRBJ2-2
D gene: TRBD1
clone size: -
V gene: TRBV19
CDR3 protein: CASIPDRTSNTGELFF
CDR3 DNA: TGTGCCAGTATTCCGGACAGGACTTCGAACACCGGGGAGCTGTTTTTT

J gene: TRBJ2-1
D gene: -
clone size: -
V gene: TRBV4-2
CDR3 protein: CASSQDLGGHSYNEQFF
CDR3 DNA: TGTGCCAGCAGCCAGGACCTCGGGGGTCACTCCTACAATGAGCAGTTCTTC

J gene: TRBJ1-6
D gene: -
clone size: -
V gene: TRBV30
CDR3 protein: CAWRLSGTYNSPLHF
CDR3 DNA: TGTGCCTGGAGGTTATCCGGGACCTATAATTCACCCCTCCACTTT

J gene: TRBJ1-2
D gene: -
clone size: -
V gene: TRBV3-1/TRBV3-2
CDR3 protein: CASRLTGSGYTF
CDR3 DNA: TGTGCCAGCAGGCTCACGGGGAGCGGCTACACCTTC

J gene: TRBJ1-6
D gene: -
clone size: -
V gene: TRBV4-3
CDR3 protein: CASSPNQGDRSPLHF
CDR3 DNA: TGCGCCAGCAGCCCGAACCAAGGAGATCGTTCACCCCTCCACTTT

J gene: TRBJ2-7
D gene: TRBD2
clone size: -
V gene: TRBV7-2
CDR3 protein: CASSLGGGAYEQYF
CDR3 DNA: TGTGCCAGCAGCTTAGGCGGGGGGGCCTACGAGCAGTACTTC

J gene: TRBJ2-1
D gene: TRBD1
clone size: -
V gene: TRBV7-6
CDR3 protein: CASSSNPTGNNEQFF
CDR3 DNA: TGTGCCAGCAGTTCAAACCCGACAGGGAATAATGAGCAGTTCTTC

J gene: TRBJ1-5
D gene: TRBD1
clone size: -
V gene: TRBV2
CDR3 protein: CASTLGQNNQPQHF
CDR3 DNA: TGTGCCAGCACCCTGGGACAGAACAATCAGCCCCAGCATTTT

J gene: TRBJ1-5
D gene: TRBD1
clone size: -
V gene: TRBV5-6
CDR3 protein: CASSLGGQGAYQPQHF
CDR3 DNA: TGTGCCAGCAGCTTGGGGGGACAGGGGGCCTATCAGCCCCAGCATTTT

J gene: TRBJ1-3
D gene: -
clone size: -
V gene: TRBV9
CDR3 protein: CASSVDGISGNTIYF
CDR3 DNA: TGTGCCAGCAGCGTAGACGGGATCTCTGGAAACACCATATATTTT

J gene: TRBJ2-7
D gene: TRBD1
clone size: -
V gene: TRBV5-1
CDR3 protein: CASSLIGTGLHEQYF
CDR3 DNA: TGCGCCAGCAGCTTGATAGGGACAGGGTTGCACGAGCAGTACTTC

J gene: TRBJ2-7
D gene: -
clone size: -
V gene: TRBV9
CDR3 protein: CASSPPRGYEQYF
CDR3 DNA: TGTGCCAGCAGCCCACCTAGGGGCTACGAGCAGTACTTC

J gene: TRBJ2-7
D gene: TRBD1
clone size: once
V gene: TRBV7-9
CDR3 protein: CASNTGTGPYEQYF
CDR3 DNA: TGTGCCAGCAACACCGGGACAGGGCCCTACGAGCAGTACTTC

J gene: TRBJ1-1
D gene: TRBD1
clone size: -
V gene: TRBV19
CDR3 protein: CASSERDSGTEAFF
CDR3 DNA: TGTGCCAGTAGTGAGAGGGACAGCGGCACTGAAGCTTTCTTT

J gene: TRBJ1-1
D gene: -
clone size: -
V gene: TRBV7-9
CDR3 protein: CASSNRVTEAFF
CDR3 DNA: TGTGCCAGCAGCAACAGAGTCACTGAAGCTTTCTTT

J gene: TRBJ1-4
D gene: -
clone size: -
V gene: TRBV4-1
CDR3 protein: CASSQITGRTNEKLFF
CDR3 DNA: TGCGCCAGCAGCCAAATCACAGGGCGAACTAATGAAAAACTGTTTTTT

J gene: TRBJ1-1
D gene: -
clone size: -
V gene: TRBV10-3
CDR3 protein: CAISERAEAFF
CDR3 DNA: TGTGCCATCAGTGAGCGGGCTGAAGCTTTCTTT

J gene: TRBJ1-4
D gene: TRBD1
clone size: -
V gene: TRBV5-1
CDR3 protein: CASSLAGQVEEKLFF
CDR3 DNA: TGCGCCAGCAGCTTGGCCGGACAGGTGGAGGAAAAACTGTTTTTT

J gene: TRBJ1-2
D gene: TRBD1
clone size: -
V gene: TRBV7-2
CDR3 protein: CASSAGTGYGYTF
CDR3 DNA: TGTGCCAGCAGCGCCGGGACAGGGTATGGCTACACCTTC

J gene: TRBJ1-1
D gene: -
clone size: -
V gene: TRBV2
CDR3 protein: CASRGQSLNTEAFF
CDR3 DNA: TGTGCCAGCAGAGGACAGTCGTTGAACACTGAAGCTTTCTTT

J gene: TRBJ1-1
D gene: -
clone size: -
V gene: TRBV29-1
CDR3 protein: CSVEFSGTEAFF
CDR3 DNA: TGCAGCGTTGAATTCAGTGGCACTGAAGCTTTCTTT

J gene: TRBJ1-2
D gene: TRBD1
clone size: -
V gene: TRBV29-1
CDR3 protein: CSASDLGQVHSYGYTF
CDR3 DNA: TGCAGCGCCTCCGACCTCGGACAGGTGCATTCCTATGGCTACACCTTC

J gene: TRBJ2-7
D gene: -
clone size: -
V gene: TRBV30
CDR3 protein: CAWRLWSSYEQYF
CDR3 DNA: TGTGCCTGGAGATTATGGAGCTCCTACGAGCAGTACTTC

J gene: TRBJ2-1
D gene: -
clone size: -
V gene: TRBV27
CDR3 protein: CASSSAGPYVEQFF
CDR3 DNA: TGTGCCAGCAGTTCCGCGGGCCCTTATGTTGAGCAGTTCTTC

J gene: TRBJ2-7
D gene: TRBD1
clone size: -
V gene: TRBV2
CDR3 protein: CASSAGQGPAYEQYF
CDR3 DNA: TGTGCCAGCAGTGCCGGACAGGGCCCGGCCTACGAGCAGTACTTC

J gene: TRBJ1-4
D gene: TRBD1
clone size: -
V gene: TRBV24-1
CDR3 protein: CATGDREVLFF
CDR3 DNA: TGTGCCACCGGAGACAGGGAGGTCCTGTTTTTT

J gene: TRBJ2-5
D gene: -
clone size: -
V gene: TRBV9
CDR3 protein: CASSPHGGVETQYF
CDR3 DNA: TGTGCCAGCAGCCCCCACGGAGGCGTGGAGACCCAGTACTTC

J gene: TRBJ1-2
D gene: -
clone size: -
V gene: TRBV12-3/TRBV12-4
CDR3 protein: CASSLFSYGYTF
CDR3 DNA: TGTGCCAGCAGTTTATTCTCCTATGGCTACACCTTC

J gene: TRBJ1-3
D gene: -
clone size: -
V gene: TRBV9
CDR3 protein: CASSSKTGSSGNTIYF
CDR3 DNA: TGTGCCAGCAGCTCCAAGACAGGCTCCTCTGGAAACACCATATATTTT

J gene: TRBJ1-5
D gene: -
clone size: -
V gene: TRBV6-1
CDR3 protein: CASSELPPGSNQPQHF
CDR3 DNA: TGTGCCAGCAGTGAATTGCCGCCGGGGAGCAATCAGCCCCAGCATTTT

J gene: TRBJ1-2
D gene: TRBD1
clone size: -
V gene: TRBV11-1
CDR3 protein: CASSWGQGADGYTF
CDR3 DNA: TGTGCCAGCAGCTGGGGACAGGGGGCGGATGGCTACACCTTC

J gene: TRBJ2-1
D gene: -
clone size: -
V gene: TRBV19
CDR3 protein: CASSRVSGVYNEQFF
CDR3 DNA: TGTGCCAGTAGTAGGGTGTCGGGGGTATACAATGAGCAGTTCTTC

J gene: TRBJ2-7
D gene: -
clone size: -
V gene: TRBV14
CDR3 protein: CASSQQTGTYEQYF
CDR3 DNA: TGTGCCAGCAGCCAGCAGACGGGTACCTACGAGCAGTACTTC